A single sample gave rise to the 5 T cell receptor beta chains below, sequenced in a study of cytomegalovirus exposure and HLA in healthy donors. In the PCR, 60 Vbeta and 13 Jbeta primers were used. Libraries were prepared by immunoSEQ multiplex PCR; TCRdb keeps only in-frame clonotypes and omits some of them. The sample lists roughly 150,000 clones; about three quarters were seen once. Sequenced material: PBMCs. The receptors originated from a man younger than 40 in good health and CMV-seropositive.

The J gene is TRBJ2-1, the V gene TRBV30; D call uncertain. CDR3 length: 13 residues. V shed 5 bases and J shed 0 bases, with 8 bases lying between them. Germline assignment: CDR1 GTSNPN and CDR2 SVGIG (reference sequence). CDR3 region: CAWRPYSYNEQFF. The CDR3 DNA reads as TGTGCCTGGCGTCCCTACTCCTACAATGAGCAGTTCTTC.

The chain carries TRBV7-3 and TRBJ2-1; D is possibly TRBD2 (5 bases). The CDR3 covers 15 residues. The V end lost 3 bases, the J end lost 2 bases, and 11 bases lay between the germline ends. Germline V CDR1 and CDR2: SGHTA, FQGTGA. The CDR3 nucleotides are TGTGCCAGCAGCTTTGGCGGGTCCCCCTACAATGAGCAGTTCTTC. Amino acids: CASSFGGSPYNEQFF. Full variable domain (outside the CDR3, taken from reference TRBV7-3 and TRBJ2-1): GAGVSQTPSNKVTEKGKYVELRCDPISGHTALYWYRQSLGQGPEFLIYFQGTGAADDSGLPNDRFFAVRPEGSVSTLKIQRTERGDSAVYLCASSFGGSPYNEQFFGPGTRLTVL.

The chain has TRBV19 and TRBJ1-4, with TRBD1 matching over 8 bases. After removal of 1 base from V and 8 bases from J, the junction contained 6 bases not matched to a gene. This CDR3 spans 15 amino acids. CDR1 and CDR2 (germline): LNHDA, SQIVND (reference sequence). The CDR3 nucleotides read TGTGCCAGTAGTATAGGGCAGGGGGCAGGCGAAAAACTGTTTTTT. Its translation: CASSIGQGAGEKLFF.

This clone has a handful of counts. The genes are TRBV28 and TRBJ2-2; the match to TRBD1 covers 8 bases. Looked up from germline, CDR1 is MDHEN and CDR2 is SYDVKM. Losses at the gene ends were 2 bases for V and 0 bases for J; bases not matched to a gene: 2. The CDR3 has 16 residues. The CDR3 loop reads CASSLPQGANTGELFF. DNA for the CDR3: TGTGCCAGCAGTTTACCACAGGGGGCGAACACCGGGGAGCTGTTTTTT. Full variable domain (remainder filled in from reference TRBV28 and TRBJ2-2): DVKVTQSSRYLVKRTGEKVFLECVQDMDHENMFWYRQDPGLGLRLIYFSYDVKMKEKGDIPEGYSVSREKKERFSLILESASTNQTSMYLCASSLPQGANTGELFFGEGSRLTVL.

The J gene is TRBJ1-2, the V gene TRBV10-3; D not certain. CDR3 size: 12 residues. Germline lookup yields CDR1 ENHRY and CDR2 SYGVKD. V was pared by 4 bases and J by 6 bases, with 9 bases between. The CDR3 region has the DNA TGTGCCATCAGTGGGTCAAATAATGGCTACACCTTC. Its translation: CAISGSNNGYTF.